The 15 T cell receptor beta chains below all came from one sample that was sequenced in a study of blood T cell repertoires in COVID-19. The method was immunoSEQ multiplex PCR; TCRdb's version includes in-frame clones alone and lacks a portion of them. The table shows approximately 110,000 clones, with around nine tenths occurring only once. Source material: peripheral blood. Every receptor here comes from a man in his fifties with COVID-19, enrolled during active disease.

This sequence joins TRBV6-6 and TRBJ1-1; D is undetermined. Trimming cost V 2 bases and J 1 base, with 14 bases left between them. This CDR3 has 16 amino acids. Germline V CDR1 and CDR2: MNHNY, SVGAGI (reference sequence). The CDR3 DNA reads TGTGCCAGCAGTTACGGTACAGCTTCAACGAACACTGAAGCTTTCTTT. As protein: CASSYGTASTNTEAFF.

This sequence joins TRBV3-1 (or the pseudogene TRBV3-2) and TRBJ1-1, with 8 bases fitting TRBD1. Per the germline V gene, CDR1 is LGHDT and CDR2 is YNNKEL (reference sequence). CDR3 size: 17 residues. The ends lost 3 bases at V and 2 bases at J; junction bases unmatched: 11. The CDR3: CASSHTLGQAINTEAFF. The CDR3 DNA reads as TGTGCCAGCAGCCATACCTTGGGACAGGCTATTAACACTGAAGCTTTCTTT.

There are a few counts of this clone. This chain connects TRBV2 to TRBJ2-7, with 9 nucleotides matching TRBD2. In germline, CDR1 is SNHLY, CDR2 FYNNEI. The ends lost 7 bases at V and 1 base at J; junction bases unmatched: 8. The CDR3 sequence is 15 residues long. The CDR3 region is CASTRGTSQSYEQYF. CDR3 coding DNA: TGTGCCAGCACCCGGGGGACTAGCCAATCCTACGAGCAGTACTTC. Together with reference TRBV2 and TRBJ2-7, the CDR3 gives the full variable domain: EPEVTQTPSHQVTQMGQEVILRCVPISNHLYFYWYRQILGQKVEFLVSFYNNEISEKSEIFDDQFSVERPDGSNFTLKIRSTKLEDSAMYFCASTRGTSQSYEQYFGPGTRLTVT.

V and J are TRBV5-1 and TRBJ2-2; D is perhaps TRBD1 (6 bases). Germline V gene lookup returns CDR1 SGHRS and CDR2 YFSETQ. This CDR3 contains 15 residues. Trimming cost V 4 bases and J 2 bases, with 12 bases left between them. CDR3 residues: CASSTTGYNTGELFF. CDR3 DNA: TGCGCCAGCAGCACGACAGGTTATAACACCGGGGAGCTGTTTTTT.

This chain links TRBV19 with TRBJ1-1; D not certain. Trimming took off 3 bases at V and 1 base at J, with 9 bases between the two ends. Germline V gene lookup returns CDR1 LNHDA and CDR2 SQIVND (reference sequence). CDR3 length equals 14 residues. CDR3 sequence (DNA): TGTGCCAGTAGTATGAATCGCGAGAACACTGAAGCTTTCTTT. Amino acid sequence: CASSMNRENTEAFF. The whole variable domain, filled in from reference TRBV19 and TRBJ1-1, reads DGGITQSPKYLFRKEGQNVTLSCEQNLNHDAMYWYRQDPGQGLRLIYYSQIVNDFQKGDIAEGYSVSREKKESFPLTVTSAQKNPTAFYLCASSMNRENTEAFFGQGTRLTVV.

This chain connects TRBV5-1 to TRBJ2-5; 7 bases are a match to TRBD1. Germline V gene data show CDR1 as SGHRS and CDR2 as YFSETQ. There are 13 residues in the CDR3. V gave up 3 bases and J gave up 9 bases; unmatched junction bases: 8. CDR3 coding DNA: TGCGCCAGCAGCTCGGTCCTAACAGGGGCCCAGTACTTC. It is translated as CASSSVLTGAQYF.

The chain has TRBV28 and TRBJ2-5; a possible D gene is TRBD1 (6 bases). The CDR3 contains 14 residues. Between the trimmed V and J ends, which lost 2 bases and 6 bases, there was a span of 13 bases. Germline CDR1 is MDHEN and CDR2 is SYDVKM. DNA of the CDR3: TGTGCCAGCAGTTTAACAGGGATGGGGAAGACCCAGTACTTC. Translation gives CASSLTGMGKTQYF.

V gene TRBV6-6 combines with J gene TRBJ2-2; TRBD2 matches 9 bases. Per the germline V gene, CDR1 is MNHNY and CDR2 is SVGAGI (reference sequence). Trimming took 2 bases from V and 4 from J; bases not matched to a gene: 2. The CDR3 extends over 15 amino acids. The CDR3 here is CASSYLAGTTGELFF. The CDR3 DNA is TGTGCCAGCAGTTACCTAGCGGGAACCACCGGGGAGCTGTTTTTT.

The rearrangement links TRBV4-1 to TRBJ1-4, with a possible D match to TRBD1 (6 bases). The germline V and J ends were trimmed by 0 bases and 0 bases, with 14 bases remaining between them. The CDR3 has 18 residues. Germline values: CDR1 MGHRA, CDR2 YSYEKL. The DNA of the CDR3 is TGCGCCAGCAGCCAAGATCATTTGGGGGCCACAACTAATGAAAAACTGTTTTTT. Encoded protein: CASSQDHLGATTNEKLFF.

In this sample, this clone turned up a few times. The chain couples TRBV4-1 to TRBJ2-5; D not resolved. The germline V gene encodes CDR1 MGHRA and CDR2 YSYEKL. Trimming cost V 1 base and J 7 bases, with 10 bases left between them. The CDR3 totals 13 residues. In DNA, the CDR3 is TGCGCCAGCAGCCAAGGGGCTACGGCGACCCAGTACTTC. It translates to CASSQGATATQYF.

CDR3 sequence: CASSLELATEQFF. CDR3 sequence (DNA): TGTGCCAGCAGCCTCGAACTAGCCACTGAGCAGTTCTTC. The chain couples TRBV7-9 to TRBJ2-1; maybe TRBD2 (6 bases). Germline V lookup: CDR1 SEHNR, CDR2 FQNEAQ (reference sequence). This CDR3 spans 13 amino acids. Trimming pared 5 bases from V and 9 bases from J, leaving 14 bases between.

The V gene is TRBV30, the J gene TRBJ2-7; weak D call: TRBD1 (5 bases). The CDR3 sequence is 14 residues long. V dropped 4 bases and J dropped 0 bases, with 13 bases sitting between them. CDR1 and CDR2 from the germline V gene are GTSNPN and SVGIG (reference sequence). The CDR3 DNA follows: TGTGCCTGGACACCTGGCAGGGTCTCCTACGAGCAGTACTTC. It is translated as CAWTPGRVSYEQYF.

The rearrangement joins TRBV9 to TRBJ2-1, with TRBD2 matching over 10 bases. Germline lookup yields CDR1 SGDLS and CDR2 YYNGEE. Trimming cost V 4 bases and J 7 bases; bases outside gene matches: 8. This CDR3 spans 15 amino acids. CDR3 amino acids: CASSPQSGLANEQFF. The CDR3 DNA reads TGTGCCAGCAGCCCCCAATCGGGACTAGCGAATGAGCAGTTCTTC. The variable domain in full, completed from reference TRBV9 and TRBJ2-1, reads DSGVTQTPKHLITATGQRVTLRCSPRSGDLSVYWYQQSLDQGLQFLIQYYNGEERAKGNILERFSAQQFPDLHSELNLSSLELGDSALYFCASSPQSGLANEQFFGPGTRLTVL.

The chain has TRBV10-3 and TRBJ1-5, with D perhaps TRBD1 (6 bases). Germline V gene sequence: CDR1 ENHRY, CDR2 SYGVKD. Trimming left V 5 bases short and J 0 bases short, with 11 bases between. The CDR3 is 15 residues long. CDR3 in amino acids: CAISKQGDSNQPQHF. CDR3 DNA sequence: TGTGCCATCAGTAAACAGGGAGATAGCAATCAGCCCCAGCATTTT.

V and J are TRBV19 and TRBJ2-3, with D tentatively TRBD1 (5 bases). The CDR3 loop spans 16 amino acids. Germline V gene data show CDR1 as LNHDA and CDR2 as SQIVND (reference sequence). V was shortened by 2 bases and J by 2 bases, with 14 bases between the two germline ends. The CDR3 DNA reads TGTGCCAGTAGTATACTGGGCAGGGCAAACACAGATACGCAGTATTTT. This sequence encodes CASSILGRANTDTQYF.